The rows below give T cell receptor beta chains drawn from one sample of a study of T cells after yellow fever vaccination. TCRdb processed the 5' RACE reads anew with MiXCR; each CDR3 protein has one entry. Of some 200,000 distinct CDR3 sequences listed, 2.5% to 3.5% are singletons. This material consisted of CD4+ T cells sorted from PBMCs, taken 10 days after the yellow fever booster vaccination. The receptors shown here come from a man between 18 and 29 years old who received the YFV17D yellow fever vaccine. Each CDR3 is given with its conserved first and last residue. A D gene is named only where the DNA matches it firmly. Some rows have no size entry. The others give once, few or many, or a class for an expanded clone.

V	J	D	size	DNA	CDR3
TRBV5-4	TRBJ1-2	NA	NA	TGTGCCAGCAGCTTACAGGGTAGGAGCTATGGCTACACCTTC	CASSLQGRSYGYTF
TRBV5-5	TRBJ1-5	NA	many	TGTGCCAGCAGCTTGGTCGGGCAGGGCGCCAATCAGCCCCAGCATTTT	CASSLVGQGANQPQHF
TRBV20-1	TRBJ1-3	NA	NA	TGCAGTGCTAGGGCCTCGGGTGGGGTTCGCTCTGGAAACACCATATATTTT	CSARASGGVRSGNTIYF
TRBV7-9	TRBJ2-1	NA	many	TGTGCCAGCAGCTTTACCGGGGACTCGAATGAGCAGTTCTTC	CASSFTGDSNEQFF
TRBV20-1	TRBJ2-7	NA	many	TGCAGTGCTCGGCAGGGAATCGACGAGCAGTACTTC	CSARQGIDEQYF
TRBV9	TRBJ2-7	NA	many	TGTGCCAGCAGCGTAGAGGCAGTCCCAACGGTGCAGTACTTC	CASSVEAVPTVQYF
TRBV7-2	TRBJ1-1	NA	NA	TGTGCCAGCAGCGCCGGGGGCCCTCTCACTGAAGCTTTCTTT	CASSAGGPLTEAFF
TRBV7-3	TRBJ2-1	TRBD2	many	TGTGCCAGCAGCTTACAAGCGGGGGGGCGGGATGAGCAGTTCTTC	CASSLQAGGRDEQFF
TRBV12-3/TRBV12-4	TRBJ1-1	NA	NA	TGTGCCAGCAGTCATGGGCCGAACACTGAAGCTTTCTTT	CASSHGPNTEAFF
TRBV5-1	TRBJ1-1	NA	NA	TGCGCCAGCACCGCCGGATCGGGAATCCCCACTGAAGCTTTCTTT	CASTAGSGIPTEAFF
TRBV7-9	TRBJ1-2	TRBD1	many	TGTGCCAGCAGCTTAAGGGGACAGTATTATGGCTACACCTTC	CASSLRGQYYGYTF
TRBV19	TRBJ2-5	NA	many	TGTGCCAGTAGTACCCCGGTCCCCCAAGAGACCCAGTACTTC	CASSTPVPQETQYF
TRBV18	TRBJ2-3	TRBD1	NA	TGTGCCAGCTCTAGGGGGCTTCGCACAGATACGCAGTATTTT	CASSRGLRTDTQYF
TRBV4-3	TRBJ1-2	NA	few	TGCGCCAGCAGCCAAGTTCCCCCAAACTATGGCTACACCTTC	CASSQVPPNYGYTF
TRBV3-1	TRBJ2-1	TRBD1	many	TGTGCCAGCAGCCGAGTTGCCGGACAGGGGGCAGGTGAGCAGTTCTTC	CASSRVAGQGAGEQFF